A selection of T cell receptor beta chains follows, all from one sample in a study of blood T cell repertoires in COVID-19. Sequencing used immunoSEQ multiplex PCR; TCRdb keeps in-frame clones, though not all of them. The sample holds some 120,000 clones, 90% seen once. Sequencing was done on a sample of peripheral blood. Source of these receptors: a human donor with active COVID-19. The donor label of this sample is uncertain. Both conserved end residues are part of each CDR3. D genes are given only for firm matches. Part of the rows lack a size; the others show once, few, many or a class for expanded clones.

>NA|NA|TRBJ2-7|TRBV27
CASSLKDSYEQYF
TGTGCCAGCAGCCTAAAGGACAGCTACGAGCAGTACTTC
>NA|few|TRBJ1-1|TRBV5-5
CASSLAVAPGGEAFF
TGTGCCAGCAGCTTGGCGGTAGCACCCGGGGGTGAAGCTTTCTTT
>TRBD2|once|TRBJ2-3|TRBV2
CASSDLGLAGGRSTDTQYF
TGTGCCAGCAGTGATTTAGGACTAGCGGGGGGCCGTAGCACAGATACGCAGTATTTT
>NA|NA|TRBJ2-7|TRBV7-2
CASGMGAGAISYEQYF
TGTGCCAGCGGAATGGGGGCGGGGGCGATCTCCTACGAGCAGTACTTC
>TRBD1|NA|TRBJ2-3|TRBV4-3
CASSLRTGSTDTQYF
TGCGCCAGCAGCCTAAGGACAGGGAGCACAGATACGCAGTATTTT
>TRBD1|NA|TRBJ2-5|TRBV19
CASSIYGTGKETQYF
TGTGCCAGTAGTATCTATGGGACAGGGAAAGAGACCCAGTACTTC
>NA|NA|TRBJ2-1|TRBV5-6
CASSPDNDNEQFF
TGTGCCAGCAGCCCGGACAATGACAATGAGCAGTTCTTC
>NA|NA|TRBJ1-5|TRBV25-1
CASQPGMGQPQHF
TGTGCCAGCCAGCCAGGGATGGGTCAGCCCCAGCATTTT
>NA|NA|TRBJ2-7|TRBV18
CASSPPRTALLHEQYF
TGTGCCAGCTCACCACCGCGTACAGCATTGCTCCACGAGCAGTACTTC
>TRBD1|NA|TRBJ1-2|TRBV7-2
CASSLAGQGYGYTF
TGTGCCAGCAGCTTGGCGGGACAGGGCTATGGCTACACCTTC
>TRBD1|NA|TRBJ2-7|TRBV12-5
CASGLRGLGEQYF
TGTGCTAGTGGTTTGAGGGGGCTAGGGGAGCAGTACTTC
>NA|NA|TRBJ2-1|TRBV3-1/TRBV3-2
CASSLGVDEQFF
TGTGCCAGCAGCCTCGGGGTGGATGAGCAGTTCTTC
>TRBD1|NA|TRBJ1-5|TRBV27
CASRSGTGGNQPQHF
TGTGCCAGCCGATCCGGGACAGGGGGGAATCAGCCCCAGCATTTT
>NA|NA|TRBJ2-1|TRBV6-6
CASSYFAGYYNEQFF
TGTGCCAGCAGTTACTTTGCGGGGTACTACAATGAGCAGTTCTTC
>NA|few|TRBJ1-1|TRBV13
CASSGDGGDTEAFF
TGTGCCAGCAGCGGGGACGGGGGTGATACTGAAGCTTTCTTT
>NA|NA|TRBJ2-2|TRBV6-1
CASSESGMYTGELFF
TGTGCCAGCAGTGAATCCGGGATGTACACCGGGGAGCTGTTTTTT
>NA|NA|TRBJ1-2|TRBV24-1
CATSDLPFNYGYTF
TGTGCCACCAGTGATTTGCCCTTCAACTATGGCTACACCTTC
>NA|NA|TRBJ1-1|TRBV23-1
CASSQSPPGWDTEAFF
TGCGCCAGCAGTCAATCGCCTCCCGGGTGGGACACTGAAGCTTTCTTT
>TRBD2|NA|TRBJ2-1|TRBV9
CASSVIAGGYNEQFF
TGTGCCAGCAGCGTAATAGCGGGGGGATACAATGAGCAGTTCTTC
>NA|once|TRBJ2-1|TRBV6-4
CATRRYNEQFF
TGTGCCACCAGACGGTACAATGAGCAGTTCTTC
>TRBD1|NA|TRBJ2-2|TRBV4-3
CASSQDWVGTAHTGELFF
TGCGCCAGCAGCCAAGATTGGGTGGGGACAGCCCACACCGGGGAGCTGTTTTTT
>TRBD1|NA|TRBJ1-1|TRBV7-9
CASSVHQQGAAEAFF
TGTGCCAGCAGCGTTCACCAACAGGGGGCCGCTGAAGCTTTCTTT
>TRBD1|NA|TRBJ2-7|TRBV27
CASSPGQGARAYEQYF
TGTGCCAGCAGTCCTGGACAGGGGGCGCGGGCCTACGAGCAGTACTTC
>TRBD1|NA|TRBJ1-3|TRBV7-2
CASSLQKTGVGNTIYF
TGTGCCAGCAGCTTACAAAAGACAGGGGTAGGAAACACCATATATTTT
>TRBD1|NA|TRBJ2-7|TRBV7-6
CASSLGQALYEQYF
TGTGCCAGCAGCTTGGGACAGGCCCTCTACGAGCAGTACTTC
>TRBD1|NA|TRBJ1-5|TRBV10-2
CASRQTGTGVQPQHF
TGCGCCAGCAGGCAAACCGGGACAGGGGTTCAGCCCCAGCATTTT
>TRBD2|NA|TRBJ2-1|TRBV5-1
CASSLLAGGNNEQFF
TGCGCCAGCAGCTTACTAGCGGGGGGTAACAATGAGCAGTTCTTC
>NA|NA|TRBJ1-1|TRBV28
CASTGTEAFF
TGTGCCAGCACCGGGACTGAAGCTTTCTTT
>TRBD1|NA|TRBJ1-5|TRBV5-1
CASSPAPVTGGHQPQHF
TGCGCCAGCAGCCCTGCCCCCGTGACAGGGGGCCATCAGCCCCAGCATTTT
>NA|NA|TRBJ2-7|TRBV2
CASSTSPGAGDEQYF
TGTGCCAGCAGTACTAGCCCAGGAGCCGGGGACGAGCAGTACTTC
>NA|NA|TRBJ1-1|TRBV27
CASSLVRTTNTEAFF
TGTGCCAGCAGTCTAGTTCGGACAACGAACACTGAAGCTTTCTTT
>NA|NA|TRBJ1-1|TRBV7-2
CASSLVEGVNTEAFF
TGTGCCAGCAGCTTAGTCGAAGGAGTGAACACTGAAGCTTTCTTT
>NA|NA|TRBJ1-1|TRBV21-1
CASSKAGKGEGCTEAFF
TGTGCCAGCAGCAAAGCTGGGAAGGGGGAAGGGTGCACTGAAGCTTTCTTT
>NA|NA|TRBJ2-3|TRBV19
CASSIGYRATDTQYF
TGTGCCAGTAGTATTGGGTACAGGGCCACAGATACGCAGTATTTT
>TRBD1|NA|TRBJ1-6|TRBV4-3
CASSQRGQGNSPLHF
TGCGCCAGCAGCCAGAGGGGACAGGGTAATTCACCCCTCCACTTT
>NA|NA|TRBJ1-1|TRBV11-2
CASSLDQGGANTEAFF
TGTGCCAGCAGCTTAGATCAGGGAGGAGCGAACACTGAAGCTTTCTTT
>TRBD1|NA|TRBJ2-1|TRBV6-2/TRBV6-3
CASSHNRGWDNEQFF
TGTGCCAGCAGTCACAACAGGGGTTGGGACAATGAGCAGTTCTTC
>NA|NA|TRBJ2-3|TRBV7-8
CASSLGQMTHTQYF
TGTGCCAGCAGCCTGGGACAAATGACACATACGCAGTATTTT
>NA|NA|TRBJ2-2|TRBV10-2
CASSEGGTNTGELFF
TGCGCCAGCAGTGAGGGAGGTACGAACACCGGGGAGCTGTTTTTT
>TRBD2|NA|TRBJ2-1|TRBV27
CASSQGLAGLDEQFF
TGTGCCAGCAGCCAAGGACTAGCCGGACTGGATGAGCAGTTCTTC
>TRBD1|NA|TRBJ1-2|TRBV7-3
CASSLNPGGVDYTF
TGTGCCAGCAGCTTAAATCCAGGGGGAGTTGACTACACCTTC
>NA|NA|TRBJ2-2|TRBV12-3/TRBV12-4
CASSLRGTGELFF
TGTGCCAGCAGTTTACGGGGGACCGGGGAGCTGTTTTTT
>TRBD1|NA|TRBJ1-2|TRBV3-1/TRBV3-2
CASSQGGQAVGGYTF
TGTGCCAGCAGCCAAGGGGGACAGGCGGTAGGAGGCTACACCTTC
>TRBD2|NA|TRBJ2-4|TRBV5-1
CASRPGGIAKNIQYF
TGCGCCAGCAGACCGGGGGGAATAGCCAAAAACATTCAGTACTTC
>NA|NA|TRBJ1-2|TRBV9
CASSVNIGQNYGYTF
TGTGCCAGCAGCGTTAACATCGGACAGAACTATGGCTACACCTTC
>NA|NA|TRBJ2-7|TRBV18
CASSRTGPEQYF
TGTGCCAGCTCACGCACAGGGCCCGAGCAGTACTTC
>NA|NA|TRBJ1-2|TRBV6-5
CASNGGRADYGYTF
TGTGCCAGCAATGGCGGCAGGGCCGACTATGGCTACACCTTC
>TRBD2|NA|TRBJ2-1|TRBV5-5
CASSSLAGVYNEQFF
TGTGCCAGCAGCTCACTAGCGGGGGTTTACAATGAGCAGTTCTTC
>NA|NA|TRBJ1-3|TRBV24-1
CATSATGRERYF
TGTGCCACCAGTGCCACAGGGAGGGAAAGATATTTT
>NA|NA|TRBJ1-5|TRBV21-1
CASSTKQGARCSNQPQHF
TGTGCCAGCAGCACAAAACAGGGGGCGAGGTGTAGCAATCAGCCCCAGCATTTT
>NA|NA|TRBJ2-1|TRBV2
CASTRRGGGAMMSSYNEQFF
TGTGCCAGCACCCGAAGGGGCGGGGGCGCAATGATGAGCTCCTACAATGAGCAGTTCTTC
>TRBD2|many|TRBJ2-7|TRBV20-1
CSASPSGGAYEQYF
TGCAGTGCTAGTCCCAGCGGGGGGGCCTACGAGCAGTACTTC